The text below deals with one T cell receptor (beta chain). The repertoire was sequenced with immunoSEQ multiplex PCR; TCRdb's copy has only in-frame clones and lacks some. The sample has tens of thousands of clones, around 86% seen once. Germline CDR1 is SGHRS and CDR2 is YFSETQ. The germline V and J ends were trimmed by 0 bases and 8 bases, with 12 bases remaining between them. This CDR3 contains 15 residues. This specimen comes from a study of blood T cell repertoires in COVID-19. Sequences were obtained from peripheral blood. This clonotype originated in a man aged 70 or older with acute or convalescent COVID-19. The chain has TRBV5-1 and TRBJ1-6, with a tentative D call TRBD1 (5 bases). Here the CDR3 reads CASSLVRGLDSPLHF. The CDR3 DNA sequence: TGCGCCAGCAGCTTGGTTAGGGGCCTTGATTCACCCCTCCACTTT.